The rows below give T cell receptor beta chains drawn from one sample of a study of monozygotic twins with inflammatory bowel disease. TCRdb re-called the 5' RACE reads; one entry per CDR3 protein, DNA not given. The listing records around 140,000 distinct CDR3 sequences. The sample taken for sequencing was blood. The receptors derive from a human donor with ulcerative colitis or Crohn's disease, or a healthy co-twin of an affected twin (not recorded which). Both conserved end residues are part of each CDR3. Fields, in order: V gene, J gene, CDR3 protein.

TRBV3-1	TRBJ2-7	CASSHPTTGPGRKHYF
TRBV20-1	TRBJ2-1	CSAIGGLAGGLSSYNEQFF
TRBV7-2	TRBJ2-6	CASSLLGLSGANVLTF
TRBV5-1	TRBJ1-2	CASSSRQLGTGYTF
TRBV6-5	TRBJ2-1	CASNVRGTSGYNEQFF
TRBV2	TRBJ2-2	CASSGKRSNTGELFF
TRBV4-2	TRBJ2-1	CASSQDRGRAEQFF
TRBV3-1	TRBJ2-1	CASSQPSGIGKQFF
TRBV4-1	TRBJ1-2	CASSQDRRTGGYTF
TRBV7-2	TRBJ2-3	CASSPRDLTDTQYF
TRBV29-1	TRBJ1-5	CSAWTGADQPQHF
TRBV6-2/TRBV6-3	TRBJ1-5	CASTGYSNQPQHF
TRBV4-3	TRBJ2-1	CASSQDVAGGPGNEQFF
TRBV2	TRBJ1-2	CASSEAASGRGYGYTF
TRBV12-3/TRBV12-4	TRBJ1-1	CASSLRGGETEAFF
TRBV21-1	TRBJ1-5	CASSQPGTGDQPQHF
TRBV5-1	TRBJ2-1	CASSLLTRLATLRSYNEQFF
TRBV3-1	TRBJ2-1	CASTPGRPKSEQFF
TRBV7-6	TRBJ2-1	CASSLADRGRGAKNEQFF
TRBV20-1	TRBJ2-1	CSARDKWVANNEQFF
TRBV12-3/TRBV12-4	TRBJ1-2	CASRGQGFFNYGYTF
TRBV30	TRBJ1-2	CASDGTGYYGYTF
TRBV5-1	TRBJ2-1	CASSSLAGTYNEQFF
TRBV2	TRBJ2-7	CASSVRPSPTYEQYF
TRBV9	TRBJ2-7	CASSVGGGGPYEQYF
TRBV30	TRBJ2-1	CAWSSAVGEQFF
TRBV12-3/TRBV12-4	TRBJ2-6	CASSRGARSGANVLTF
TRBV2	TRBJ2-1	CASSEAYPSGYNDQFF
TRBV28	TRBJ1-1	CASRVHGGSGAFF
TRBV20-1	TRBJ2-1	CSANPPGTKDNEQFF
TRBV4-3	TRBJ2-3	CASGRRLGTDTQYF
TRBV5-4	TRBJ1-5	CASSLAGDPQPQHF
TRBV11-2	TRBJ2-1	CASSPLTGYNEQFF
TRBV6-5	TRBJ2-1	CASSYSGSAGGHEQFF
TRBV4-2	TRBJ2-5	CASSQEVRSIGHEQETQYF
TRBV29-1	TRBJ1-2	CSVNGLPYGYTF
TRBV27	TRBJ2-7	CASSSLAGVGSYEQYF
TRBV2	TRBJ2-7	CASSPRGLAGEGSSYEQYF
TRBV6-1	TRBJ2-1	CASGTLGQVIYNEQFF
TRBV18	TRBJ1-1	CASSPLSGEAFF
TRBV27	TRBJ2-3	CASSKPGRADTQYF
TRBV5-1	TRBJ2-1	CASSRASRPSSYNEQFF
TRBV5-1	TRBJ2-5	CASSLGVVAGEETQYF
TRBV6-4	TRBJ2-4	CASTASGGAIGSSKNIQYF
TRBV20-1	TRBJ2-3	CSARRGGRDTQYF
TRBV7-2	TRBJ2-3	CASSLGLSTDTQYF
TRBV6-4	TRBJ1-5	CASSDTQDQPQHF